Each of the 25 T cell receptor beta chains below was sequenced from the same sample in a study of CD8 T cells in Susac syndrome (dated by TCRdb to between 2018 and 2021). The library came from the immunoSEQ multiplex PCR assay. RNA was extracted using the RNeasy kit, and roughly 0.5 to 1 microgram was reverse transcribed with random hexamers. Starting from the raw public reads, TCRdb applied fastp trimming at Q25, assembled clones with MiXCR and retained in-frame beta chains. Each record represents a unique CDR3 protein, reported with the most common genes and DNA among its rows. In all, the sample holds more than 65,000 distinct CDR3 sequences, and 94% of those were seen once. Of the sample, roughly 0.55% falls within the top ten clones. Sequencing used CD8+ T cells from PBMCs. All receptors come from a human donor with multiple sclerosis.

This chain joins TRBV10-3 and TRBJ2-5; no reliable D call. Trimming stripped 11 bases from V and 1 base from J, with 11 bases between. The V gene's germline CDR1 is ENHRY and CDR2 SYGVKD. The CDR3 extends over 12 amino acids. The CDR3 region is CAAGEIQETQYF. Written as DNA, the CDR3 is TGTGCCGCAGGCGAAATCCAAGAGACCCAGTACTTC.

The chain employs TRBV3-1 and TRBJ1-5; perhaps TRBD1 as D (6 bases). Germline loops: CDR1 LGHDT, CDR2 YNNKEL (reference sequence). The CDR3 runs to 15 residues. The V end was cut by 3 bases, the J end by 7 bases, with 16 bases between. The CDR3 DNA reads TGTGCCAGCAGCCACCACAGGGAGGTCGTGCAGCCCCAGCATTTT. Translated, it gives CASSHHREVVQPQHF.

J is TRBJ1-4 and V is TRBV20-1, with D hard to call. Germline V CDR1 and CDR2: DFQATT, SNEGSKA (reference sequence). Trimming cost V 0 bases and J 2 bases, with 16 bases left between them. This CDR3 region has 17 residues. The CDR3 coding sequence is TGCAGTGCTAGAGATTGGGCCGCCGCGGACACTAATGAAAAACTGTTTTTT. It specifies CSARDWAAADTNEKLFF.

The rearrangement links TRBV27 to TRBJ2-7; D is perhaps TRBD1 (5 bases). Looked up from germline, CDR1 is MNHEY and CDR2 is SMNVEV (reference sequence). V shed 10 bases and J shed 7 bases, with 17 bases lying between them. The CDR3 spans 12 residues. CDR3 DNA sequence: TGTGCCACCCGGTCAGGGTCCGATGAGCAGTACTTC. Amino acid sequence: CATRSGSDEQYF.

This chain connects TRBV24-1 to TRBJ2-1, with 10 bases matching TRBD2. The CDR3 is made up of 14 amino acids. V lost 4 bases, J lost 4 bases, and 0 bases stayed unmatched. Germline V gives CDR1 KGHDR, CDR2 SFDVKD. CDR3 in DNA: TGTGCCACCAGTGAACTAGCGGGGTACAATGAGCAGTTCTTC. Its protein product is CATSELAGYNEQFF.

The rearrangement uses TRBV14 and TRBJ1-5; D is perhaps TRBD1 (5 bases). The CDR3 is 16 residues long. CDR1 and CDR2 from the germline V gene are SGHDN and FVKESK. Trimming pared 0 bases from V and 0 bases from J, leaving 9 bases between. For the CDR3, the DNA is TGTGCCAGCAGCCAAGAGGGGGACCGTAGCAATCAGCCCCAGCATTTT. It is translated as CASSQEGDRSNQPQHF.

CDR3 loop: CSCGQGAYEQYF. The CDR3 DNA is TGCAGCTGCGGGCAGGGGGCGTACGAGCAGTACTTC. This chain connects TRBV29-1 to TRBJ2-7, with 8 bases matching TRBD1. Trimming at V came to 8 bases and at J to 4 bases, leaving 7 bases not matched to a gene. Looked up from germline, CDR1 is SQVTM and CDR2 is ANQGSEA. The CDR3 length is 12 residues.

The rearrangement uses TRBV30 and TRBJ2-2; D is possibly TRBD2 (5 bases). Trimming took 0 bases from V and 2 from J, leaving 10 bases between them. The CDR3 has 15 residues. Germline lookup yields CDR1 GTSNPN and CDR2 SVGIG (reference sequence). The chain's CDR3 is CAWSVPGYNTGELFF. The CDR3 DNA is TGTGCCTGGAGTGTCCCGGGGTACAACACCGGGGAGCTGTTTTTT.

This chain links TRBV5-6 with TRBJ2-7; 7 bases fit TRBD2. Per germline, CDR1 SGHDT and CDR2 YYEEEE. This CDR3 contains 12 residues. Losses at the gene ends were 3 bases for V and 7 bases for J; bases not matched to a gene: 4. The CDR3 coding sequence is TGTGCCAGCAGCTACCAGGGAGGGGAGCAGTACTTC. Translation gives CASSYQGGEQYF. Variable domain in full (rest from reference TRBV5-6 and TRBJ2-7): DAGVTQSPTHLIKTRGQQVTLRCSPKSGHDTVSWYQQALGQGPQFIFQYYEEEERQRGNFPDRFSGHQFPNYSSELNVNALLLGDSALYLCASSYQGGEQYFGPGTRLTVT.

The chain links TRBV20-1 to TRBJ2-5, with no clear D. The V end lost 2 bases, the J end lost 1 base, and 11 bases lay between the germline ends. Germline CDR1 reads DFQATT; CDR2 reads SNEGSKA (reference sequence). The CDR3 is 14 amino acids. CDR3 sequence (DNA): TGCAGTGCTAGATTTGACAAGTTCCAAGAGACCCAGTACTTC. This codes for CSARFDKFQETQYF.

The chain has TRBV15 and TRBJ2-7; D ambiguous. V was cut by 0 bases and J by 0 bases, with 9 bases left in between. The CDR3 covers 15 residues. CDR1 LNHNV and CDR2 YYDKDF come from the germline V gene (reference sequence). The CDR3 region is CATSRDWQVSYEQYF. In DNA, the CDR3 is TGTGCCACCAGCAGAGATTGGCAAGTCTCCTACGAGCAGTACTTC.

V usage is TRBV7-9 and J usage is TRBJ2-1; 7 bases align to TRBD1. V lost 8 bases to trimming and J lost 6 bases; unmatched junction nucleotides: 7. CDR1 and CDR2 from the germline V gene are SEHNR and FQNEAQ (reference sequence). This CDR3 comprises 13 residues. Here the CDR3 reads CASCPTGANEQFF. In DNA form, the CDR3 reads TGTGCCAGCTGCCCTACAGGGGCCAATGAGCAGTTCTTC.

The chain is built from TRBV3-1 and TRBJ2-2; D is uncertain. The germline gives CDR1 LGHDT, CDR2 YNNKEL (reference sequence). The CDR3 has 13 residues. The ends were cut back, 0 bases at V and 9 bases at J, with 8 bases in the middle. This CDR3 is CASSQDPSRELFF. CDR3 nucleotide sequence: TGTGCCAGCAGCCAAGATCCTTCCAGGGAGCTGTTTTTT.

This chain links TRBV27 with TRBJ2-1; D is possibly TRBD1 (6 bases). CDR1 and CDR2 (germline): MNHEY, SMNVEV (reference sequence). There are 15 residues in the CDR3. Trimming shortened V by 2 bases and J by 3 bases, and 11 bases separated the two germline ends. The CDR3 here is CASSLLDSDYNEQFF. The CDR3 DNA reads as TGTGCCAGCAGTTTACTGGACAGTGACTACAATGAGCAGTTCTTC.

The chain is built from TRBV7-9 and TRBJ2-7; D is unresolved. V dropped 5 bases and J dropped 0 bases, with 5 bases sitting between them. CDR1 SEHNR and CDR2 FQNEAQ come from the germline V gene (reference sequence). The CDR3 length is 12 residues. The CDR3: CASSKSSYEQYF. DNA for the CDR3: TGTGCCAGCAGCAAGAGCTCCTACGAGCAGTACTTC.

The chain links TRBV29-1 to TRBJ2-3; D ambiguous. The length of the CDR3 is 15 residues. Trimming took 6 bases from V and 0 from J, leaving 16 bases between them. CDR1 is SQVTM and CDR2 is ANQGSEA in the germline V gene. DNA for the CDR3: TGCAGCGTCCTCAAGTCATGGCATAGCACAGATACGCAGTATTTT. Its translation is CSVLKSWHSTDTQYF.

The gene calls are TRBV28 and TRBJ2-3; 8 nucleotides line up with TRBD1. This CDR3 is built from 12 residues. The germline CDR1 and CDR2 sequences are MDHEN and SYDVKM. V lost 2 bases, J lost 12 bases, and 4 bases stayed unmatched. Here the CDR3 reads CASSLDRGSQYF. The CDR3, as DNA: TGTGCCAGCAGTTTAGACAGGGGTTCTCAGTATTTT.

The V call is TRBV3-1, the J call TRBJ1-1; no clear D. The germline CDR1 and CDR2 sequences are LGHDT and YNNKEL (reference sequence). There are 17 residues in the CDR3. V was clipped by 5 bases and J by 3 bases, with 22 bases between them. In DNA form, the CDR3 reads TGTGCCAGCAGCATGTGCCTTCCCATTTCAATTCACACTGAAGCTTTCTTT. Translating it yields CASSMCLPISIHTEAFF.

This sequence joins TRBV24-1 and TRBJ2-5; D possibly corresponds to TRBD2 (6 bases). The V and J ends lost 2 bases and 5 bases respectively, with 14 bases between them. CDR3 length: 15 residues. Germline V CDR1 and CDR2: KGHDR, SFDVKD. CDR3 loop: CATSDYGGSAETQYF. CDR3 DNA: TGTGCCACCAGTGATTACGGGGGTTCCGCGGAGACCCAGTACTTC.

This clonotype was found a few times. This chain links TRBV13 with TRBJ2-1; 7 bases are a match to TRBD1. Trimming removed 5 bases from V and 7 bases from J; junction bases left unmatched: 2. The CDR3 covers 12 residues. CDR1 and CDR2 (germline): PRHDT, FYEKMQ (reference sequence). The CDR3: CASSARGNEQFF. For the CDR3, the DNA is TGTGCCAGCAGCGCCAGGGGGAATGAGCAGTTCTTC.

This clonotype is a singleton in its sample. The V call is TRBV28, the J call TRBJ2-4, with a tentative D call TRBD2 (5 bases). The CDR3 is 16 residues long. V gave up 11 bases and J gave up 6 bases, with 26 bases separating them. Per germline, CDR1 MDHEN and CDR2 SYDVKM. The CDR3, as DNA: TGTGCCGCCTCTCCATCGGGAACCTCCGGGGTAAACATTCAGTACTTC. Translating it yields CAASPSGTSGVNIQYF.

The chain couples TRBV5-6 to TRBJ2-1; D not certain. The germline V gene encodes CDR1 SGHDT and CDR2 YYEEEE. V was clipped by 2 bases and J by 7 bases, with 7 bases between them. CDR3 length: 12 residues. The CDR3 region has the DNA TGTGCCAGCAGCTTAAGTTGGAATGAGCAGTTCTTC. This sequence encodes CASSLSWNEQFF.

The chain is built from TRBV11-2 and TRBJ2-7; 8 bases are a match to TRBD2. This CDR3 is built from 13 residues. The V segment lost 5 bases and the J segment 6 bases; nucleotides outside the gene matches: 6. CDR1 and CDR2 from the germline V gene are SGHAT and FQNNGV. CDR3 region: CASSNGLAREQYF. The CDR3 DNA reads TGTGCCAGCAGCAACGGACTAGCACGCGAGCAGTACTTC.

J is TRBJ1-1 and V is TRBV2, with D unclear. Germline V CDR1 and CDR2: SNHLY, FYNNEI. Trimming shortened V by 8 bases and J by 9 bases, and 13 bases separated the two germline ends. The CDR3 consists of 11 residues. The CDR3 loop is CASSMTVKAFF. The CDR3 DNA sequence: TGTGCCAGCTCAATGACGGTTAAAGCTTTCTTT.

J is TRBJ2-2 and V is TRBV18, with 8 bases identical to TRBD2. The CDR3 totals 17 residues. The V segment lost 4 bases and the J segment 3 bases; nucleotides outside the gene matches: 10. Germline V gives CDR1 KGHSH, CDR2 LQKENI. The CDR3 region is CASSLVREASDTGELFF. For the CDR3, the DNA is TGTGCCAGCTCACTCGTGCGGGAGGCCTCCGACACCGGGGAGCTGTTTTTT. Full variable domain (missing parts from reference TRBV18 and TRBJ2-2): NAGVMQNPRHLVRRRGQEARLRCSPMKGHSHVYWYRQLPEEGLKFMVYLQKENIIDESGMPKERFSAEFPKEGPSILRIQQVVRGDSAAYFCASSLVREASDTGELFFGEGSRLTVL.